One sample yielded the 31 T cell receptor beta chains listed below, sequenced in a study of regulatory T cells in long-lasting Graves disease. Investigators prepared the TCR beta libraries by applying iRepertoire HTBI primers and Arm-PCR of CDR3 regions. TCRdb independently ran MiXCR on the multiplex PCR reads; one entry per CDR3 protein. The sample includes about 300,000 distinct CDR3 sequences, under 25% of them seen just once. The time point here: persistent/refractory GD, antithyroid drugs over 5 years with positive TRAb. Preparation of the TCR library used RNA extracted from PBMCs. The starting material was peripheral blood mononuclear cells (PBMCs), obtained when the disease was refractory, from a patient treated with antithyroid drugs. The source is a female donor with Graves disease.

The CDR3 DNA reads as TGTGCCAGCAGCGCACGGGGGGCGGTTGGCACCGGGGAGCTGTTTTTT. Translating gives CASSARGAVGTGELFF. The chain recombines TRBV7-2 with TRBJ2-2; possible D gene TRBD2, 7 bases. Deletions cut 5 bases from V and 4 bases from J, with 17 bases between. There are 16 residues in the CDR3. Germline V gene lookup returns CDR1 SGHTA and CDR2 FQGNSA.

This clonotype has a count of ten or more. J is TRBJ1-2 and V is TRBV6-1; unclear D gene. The ends were cut back, 0 bases at V and 4 bases at J, with 9 bases in the middle. CDR1 and CDR2 from the germline V gene are MNHNS and SASEGT. The CDR3 contains 14 residues. This CDR3 reads CASSEAGGPYGYTF. The DNA of the CDR3 is TGTGCCAGCAGTGAAGCAGGAGGGCCCTATGGCTACACCTTC.

This chain links TRBV28 with TRBJ2-1; the D gene could be TRBD1 or TRBD2 (5 bases each). The CDR3 contains 15 residues. Per germline, CDR1 MDHEN and CDR2 SYDVKM. The V gene lost 4 bases and the J gene lost 7 bases, with 17 bases spanning the gap. The CDR3: CASSSPREGVNEQFF. The DNA for the CDR3 is TGTGCCAGCAGTTCCCCCCGGGAAGGGGTGAATGAGCAGTTCTTC. The full variable domain, in which reference TRBV28 and TRBJ2-1 provide the parts outside the CDR3, is DVKVTQSSRYLVKRTGEKVFLECVQDMDHENMFWYRQDPGLGLRLIYFSYDVKMKEKGDIPEGYSVSREKKERFSLILESASTNQTSMYLCASSSPREGVNEQFFGPGTRLTVL.

This clonotype occurred many times. The chain joins TRBV28 to TRBJ2-5; 7 bases match TRBD1. V lost 5 bases and J lost 4; bases outside the gene matches: 7. The CDR3 sequence is 14 residues long. CDR1 is MDHEN, CDR2 SYDVKM, per germline. In DNA, the CDR3 is TGTGCCAGCAGTGACCACAGGGGAGCAGAGACCCAGTACTTC. This codes for CASSDHRGAETQYF.

The chain combines TRBV12-3 or TRBV12-4 with TRBJ2-5, with D unclear. The germline V and J ends were trimmed by 4 bases and 1 base, with 13 bases remaining between them. This CDR3 has 15 residues. CDR3 sequence (DNA): TGTGCCAGCAGTTCCCTACTGACTTCCCAAGAGACCCAGTACTTC. Its translation is CASSSLLTSQETQYF.

The rearrangement uses TRBV29-1 and TRBJ1-4, with D possibly matching TRBD1 (6 bases). Trimming shortened V by 5 bases and J by 7 bases, and 14 bases separated the two germline ends. There are 13 residues in the CDR3. Germline CDR1 is SQVTM and CDR2 is ANQGSEA. CDR3 sequence: CSVRWGQGEKLFF. In nucleotides, the CDR3 is TGCAGCGTTAGGTGGGGACAAGGTGAAAAACTGTTTTTT.

This clonotype was seen more than once but under ten times. The rearrangement uses TRBV28 and TRBJ2-7, with 9 positions matching TRBD1. This CDR3 region has 13 residues. Germline values: CDR1 MDHEN, CDR2 SYDVKM. The trim removed 10 bases at V and 3 bases at J, leaving 7 bases unmatched. The CDR3 DNA reads as TGTGCCACTCTGGACAGGGGTAACTACGAGCAGTACTTC. Residues: CATLDRGNYEQYF.

Ten or more counts support this clonotype. The genes are TRBV12-3 or TRBV12-4 and TRBJ1-1; 10 bases are a match to TRBD1. This CDR3 has 15 amino acids. With 2 bases clipped from V and 11 bases from J, the junction kept 11 bases outside the gene matches. The CDR3 coding sequence is TGTGCCAGCAGTTTAACTTCGACAGGGGGCGGATTGGCTTTCTTT. Its protein product is CASSLTSTGGGLAFF.

This clonotype appeared a few times. This chain connects TRBV12-3 or TRBV12-4 to TRBJ2-2; D might be TRBD1 (5 bases). Deletions cut 1 base from V and 6 bases from J, with 9 bases between. This CDR3 comprises 14 residues. Here the CDR3 DNA reads TGTGCCAGCAGTTTAGGGATAGGGGCCGGGGAGCTGTTTTTT. Translating gives CASSLGIGAGELFF.

This clonotype was seen at least ten times. This chain joins TRBV11-2 and TRBJ1-1; unclear D gene. Deletions cut 2 bases from V and 3 bases from J, with 10 bases between. Germline V gene lookup returns CDR1 SGHAT and CDR2 FQNNGV. The CDR3 spans 14 residues. The CDR3 protein is CASSLSADHTEAFF. CDR3 coding DNA: TGTGCCAGCAGCTTATCGGCCGACCACACTGAAGCTTTCTTT.

V is TRBV11-2 and J is TRBJ1-4, with D possibly matching TRBD1 (6 bases). This CDR3 contains 15 residues. CDR1 and CDR2 from the germline V gene are SGHAT and FQNNGV. Trimming shortened V by 0 bases and J by 10 bases, and 15 bases separated the two germline ends. The CDR3 DNA reads TGTGCCAGCAGCTTAGATCCGGAGGGGGATGGAAAACTGTTTTTT. The encoded protein is CASSLDPEGDGKLFF. Drawing the rest from reference TRBV11-2 and TRBJ1-4, the complete variable domain is EAGVAQSPRYKIIEKRQSVAFWCNPISGHATLYWYQQILGQGPKLLIQFQNNGVVDDSQLPKDRFSAERLKGVDSTLKIQPAKLEDSAVYLCASSLDPEGDGKLFFGSGTQLSVL.

This clonotype was observed many times. The rearrangement joins TRBV30 to TRBJ1-5, with 7 nucleotides matching TRBD1. With V trimmed by 5 bases and J by 1 base, 2 bases remained unmatched. The CDR3 is 13 residues long. Germline CDR1 and CDR2: GTSNPN and SVGIG (reference sequence). CDR3 coding DNA: TGTGCCTGGCAGGGGGTCAGCAATCAGCCCCAGCATTTT. Its translation: CAWQGVSNQPQHF. Filled out from reference TRBV30 and TRBJ1-5, the complete variable domain reads SQTIHQWPATLVQPVGSPLSLECTVEGTSNPNLYWYRQAAGRGLQLLFYSVGIGQISSEVPQNLSASRPQDRQFILSSKKLLLSDSGFYLCAWQGVSNQPQHFGDGTRLSIL.

In its sample, this clonotype was seen a few times. This rearrangement joins TRBV5-1 to TRBJ2-1; 10 nucleotides match TRBD2. The CDR3 loop spans 15 amino acids. The V and J ends lost 3 bases and 4 bases, in that order; junction bases with no gene match: 4. The V gene's germline CDR1 is SGHRS and CDR2 YFSETQ. CDR3 sequence reads: CASSYRTSGYNEQFF. CDR3 DNA sequence: TGCGCCAGCAGCTACCGGACTAGCGGATACAATGAGCAGTTCTTC.

This chain links TRBV9 with TRBJ2-4; 9 positions match TRBD1. The CDR3 sequence is 21 residues long. Germline CDR1 SGDLS, CDR2 YYNGEE. Trimming cost V 0 bases and J 5 bases; bases outside gene matches: 21. CDR3 in amino acids: CASSVVVPLIVTGGRENIQYF. DNA for the CDR3: TGTGCCAGCAGCGTAGTAGTCCCGCTAATTGTGACAGGGGGGAGGGAAAACATTCAGTACTTC.

This clonotype occurred a few times. The V gene is TRBV9, the J gene TRBJ2-5; D call uncertain. V was shortened by 3 bases and J by 8 bases, with 17 bases between the two germline ends. CDR3 length: 14 amino acids. The V gene's germline CDR1 is SGDLS and CDR2 YYNGEE. The CDR3 loop is CASSAPDGPGTQYF. CDR3 bases: TGTGCCAGCAGCGCACCGGACGGACCCGGTACCCAGTACTTC.

This clonotype was observed many times. The DNA of the CDR3 is TGTGCCAGCAGTGTGAGGGGCACAAGCTCCTACGAGCAGTACTTC. This translates into CASSVRGTSSYEQYF. The chain links TRBV2 to TRBJ2-7; D is possibly TRBD1 or TRBD2 (5 bases each). V lost 4 bases and J 0 bases, leaving 13 bases between the germline ends. The CDR3 length is 15 residues. Germline CDR1 and CDR2: SNHLY and FYNNEI.

A remark on this clonotype: Its ends do not fully match the called genes, so a read error is possible. The gene calls are TRBV28 and TRBJ1-3, with TRBD1 matching over 7 bases. The CDR3 spans 17 residues. Per germline, CDR1 MDHEN and CDR2 SYDVKM. CDR3 sequence: CASSINDRAGAGSTIYF. CDR3 coding DNA: TGTGCCAGCAGTATCAACGACAGGGCAGGGGCTGGAAGCACCATATATTTT.

This chain uses TRBV27 with TRBJ2-2; no firm D call. The CDR3 runs to 12 residues. Trimming left V 6 bases short and J 5 bases short, with 7 bases between. The germline V gene encodes CDR1 MNHEY and CDR2 SMNVEV (reference sequence). Written as DNA, the CDR3 is TGTGCCAGCAGCTACACGACCGGGGAGCTGTTTTTT. Translating gives CASSYTTGELFF.

The V and J genes are TRBV30 and TRBJ2-2; D may be TRBD2 (5 bases). The V end was cut by 2 bases, the J end by 1 base, with 8 bases between. The CDR3 loop spans 14 amino acids. CDR1 is GTSNPN, CDR2 SVGIG, per germline (reference sequence). The CDR3, as DNA: TGTGCCTGGAGTCCCCGGGAGAACACCGGGGAGCTGTTTTTT. It translates to CAWSPRENTGELFF.

The chain has TRBV4-2 and TRBJ2-1, with 10 bases identical to TRBD2. This CDR3 spans 16 amino acids. CDR1 and CDR2 from the germline V gene are LGHNA and YNFKEQ. With V trimmed by 4 bases and J by 0 bases, 3 bases remained unmatched. The DNA of the CDR3 is TGTGCCAGCAGCCCTAGCGGGAGAAGCTCCTACAATGAGCAGTTCTTC. This codes for CASSPSGRSSYNEQFF.

This clonotype was counted only a few times. The chain links TRBV2 to TRBJ2-1, with D possibly matching TRBD2 (6 bases). Between the trimmed V and J ends, which lost 7 bases and 4 bases, there was a span of 17 bases. Germline V gene lookup returns CDR1 SNHLY and CDR2 FYNNEI. There are 15 residues in the CDR3. The CDR3 nucleotides are TGTGCCAGCAAAAAAACTCGGGAGCTGTACAATGAGCAGTTCTTC. Its protein is CASKKTRELYNEQFF.

This clonotype showed up many times. The CDR3 loop reads CASSLTTGVEQKLFF. Written as DNA, the CDR3 is TGTGCCAGCAGCTTAACGACAGGGGTAGAGCAAAAACTGTTTTTT. J is TRBJ1-4 and V is TRBV7-2; 8 bases line up with TRBD1. The CDR3 loop spans 15 amino acids. The V segment lost 2 bases and the J segment 9 bases; nucleotides outside the gene matches: 8. CDR1 and CDR2 from the germline V gene are SGHTA and FQGNSA.

This clonotype has a count of ten or more. The V call is TRBV7-8, the J call TRBJ1-4, with D tentatively TRBD1 (5 bases). The CDR3 loop spans 16 amino acids. Trimming stripped 5 bases from V and 8 bases from J, with 21 bases between. Germline values: CDR1 SGHVS, CDR2 FQNEAQ. The DNA of the CDR3 is TGTGCCAGCAGCAGAAGCGTTGGGGCTGACGGGGAAAAACTGTTTTTT. Its protein is CASSRSVGADGEKLFF. Full variable domain (remainder filled in from reference TRBV7-8 and TRBJ1-4): GAGVSQSPRYKVAKRGQDVALRCDPISGHVSLFWYQQALGQGPEFLTYFQNEAQLDKSGLPSDRFFAERPEGSVSTLKIQRTQQEDSAVYLCASSRSVGADGEKLFFGSGTQLSVL.

V gene TRBV25-1 combines with J gene TRBJ1-1; tentative D call: TRBD1 (5 bases). CDR1 is MGHDK, CDR2 SYGVNS, per germline. This CDR3 is built from 15 residues. Deletions cut 2 bases from V and 3 bases from J, with 13 bases between. CDR3 coding DNA: TGTGCCAGCAGTGAACGGACCCTAGGGGACACTGAAGCTTTCTTT. It yields the protein CASSERTLGDTEAFF.

This clonotype turned up a few times. This chain joins TRBV6-1 and TRBJ1-1, with D tentatively TRBD1 (5 bases). Between the trimmed V and J ends, which lost 8 bases and 5 bases, there was a span of 15 bases. Germline assignment: CDR1 MNHNS and CDR2 SASEGT. The CDR3 extends over 13 amino acids. The CDR3 region is CASCPLGGTEAFF. The DNA of the CDR3 is TGTGCCAGCTGCCCGCTGGGGGGAACTGAAGCTTTCTTT.

V gene TRBV7-3 combines with J gene TRBJ2-5; D is ambiguous. The V end was cut by 5 bases, the J end by 5 bases, with 12 bases between. The CDR3 covers 13 residues. The germline gives CDR1 SGHTA, CDR2 FQGTGA. The DNA of the CDR3 is TGTGCCAGCAGCCGTCAGATGGGGGAGACCCAGTACTTC. Its translation is CASSRQMGETQYF.

At least ten counts were recorded for this clonotype. The chain has TRBV7-2 and TRBJ1-4; no definite D call. V was cut by 5 bases and J by 11 bases, with 12 bases left in between. The CDR3 consists of 12 residues. CDR1 and CDR2 from the germline V gene are SGHTA and FQGNSA. The DNA of the CDR3 is TGTGCCAGCAGCCCCCAAGGGATGAAACTGTTTTTT. Protein sequence: CASSPQGMKLFF.

Ten or more counts support this clonotype. The CDR3 protein is CASSLAAGQYSYEQYF. The CDR3 DNA follows: TGTGCCAGCAGCTTAGCGGCGGGACAGTACTCCTACGAGCAGTACTTC. The genes are TRBV7-2 and TRBJ2-7; D is perhaps TRBD1 (7 bases). The CDR3 runs 16 residues. From germline, CDR1 is SGHTA and CDR2 FQGNSA. Trimming took 0 bases from V and 0 from J, leaving 12 bases between them.

This clonotype was found many times. The chain couples TRBV28 to TRBJ2-7; perhaps TRBD1 as D (6 bases). CDR1 is MDHEN, CDR2 SYDVKM, per germline. Trimming pared 6 bases from V and 2 bases from J, leaving 17 bases between. This CDR3 is built from 15 residues. CDR3 region: CASSATWTDTYEQYF. DNA of the CDR3: TGTGCCAGCAGCGCCACATGGACAGACACCTACGAGCAGTACTTC.

This clonotype was found a few times. This chain joins TRBV7-2 and TRBJ2-1; D unresolved. V shed 4 bases and J shed 8 bases, with 9 bases lying between them. The CDR3 is 12 residues long. The germline V gene encodes CDR1 SGHTA and CDR2 FQGNSA. The CDR3 DNA reads as TGTGCCAGCAGCTGGAGTGGCTATGAGCAGTTCTTC. Residues: CASSWSGYEQFF.

The chain links TRBV5-1 to TRBJ2-5; TRBD1 agrees at 7 bases. The V gene end was trimmed by 4 bases and the J gene end by 0 bases; junction bases not matched to a gene: 3. The CDR3 totals 14 residues. CDR1 and CDR2 from the germline V gene are SGHRS and YFSETQ. The CDR3 loop is CASSRGTDQETQYF. The DNA for the CDR3 is TGCGCCAGCAGCCGTGGGACAGACCAAGAGACCCAGTACTTC.